These T cell receptor beta chains were read from a single sample in a study of lymphopenia after photon versus proton radiotherapy. Here immunoSEQ multiplex PCR was the method, and the copy in TCRdb shows in-frame clones only, minus some. The sample holds fewer than 25,000 clones, 70% to 90% seen once. Sample: peripheral blood, taken from a patient treated with photon-based radiotherapy. All receptors derive from a woman in her 50s with pancreatic cancer. Both conserved end residues are part of each CDR3. D genes are given only for firm matches. The listing skips clone size in some rows; elsewhere it reads once, few, many or a size class.

>TRBV28|TRBD1|TRBJ1-1|.
CASRLLDRGREAFF
TGTGCCAGCAGACTACTGGACAGGGGCAGAGAAGCTTTCTTT
>TRBV10-3|TRBD1|TRBJ2-7|.
CAISDAGQGAYEQYF
TGTGCCATCAGTGATGCCGGACAGGGAGCCTACGAGCAGTACTTC
>TRBV6-1|.|TRBJ1-1|.
CASTPTANTEAFF
TGTGCCAGCACTCCGACAGCGAACACTGAAGCTTTCTTT
>TRBV25-1|TRBD2|TRBJ2-7|few
CASSVRLAGVNEQYF
TGTGCCAGCAGTGTCAGACTAGCGGGAGTTAACGAGCAGTACTTC
>TRBV19|TRBD2|TRBJ2-1|.
CASSQLSSGIHNEQFF
TGTGCCAGTAGTCAACTCTCTAGCGGGATTCACAATGAGCAGTTCTTC
>TRBV5-1|.|TRBJ2-2|.
CASSPGRTTGELFF
TGCGCCAGCAGCCCGGGACGGACTACCGGGGAGCTGTTTTTT
>TRBV2|TRBD1|TRBJ1-5|.
CASSEETGVGNQPQHF
TGTGCCAGCAGTGAAGAGACAGGGGTCGGCAATCAGCCCCAGCATTTT
>TRBV28|.|TRBJ1-2|.
CASSPTDGYGYTF
TGTGCCAGCAGCCCAACGGATGGCTATGGCTACACCTTC
>TRBV7-9|TRBD1|TRBJ1-1|.
CATPGWSGTGGTRAEAFF
TGTGCCACCCCAGGATGGTCCGGGACAGGGGGCACGAGGGCTGAAGCTTTCTTT
>TRBV7-2|.|TRBJ2-7|.
CASSQEGLRGEQYF
TGTGCCAGCAGCCAAGAGGGACTGAGAGGCGAGCAGTACTTC
>TRBV5-1|.|TRBJ2-2|.
CASSLAPNTGELFF
TGCGCCAGCAGCTTGGCACCGAACACCGGGGAGCTGTTTTTT
>TRBV5-1|TRBD1|TRBJ2-3|.
CASSLAGTGAGTDTQYF
TGCGCCAGCAGCTTGGCCGGGACAGGGGCCGGCACAGATACGCAGTATTTT
>TRBV6-5|.|TRBJ2-4|.
CASSLNPTGAKNIQYF
TGTGCCAGCAGTTTGAACCCGACAGGAGCCAAAAACATTCAGTACTTC
>TRBV30|.|TRBJ2-1|.
CAWSGDSPNEQFF
TGTGCCTGGAGCGGGGACTCCCCCAATGAGCAGTTCTTC
>TRBV10-3|.|TRBJ1-2|.
CAISRDGDYGYTF
TGTGCCATCAGTCGGGACGGCGATTATGGCTACACCTTC
>TRBV4-3|.|TRBJ1-1|.
CASSQDPGRARHTEAFF
TGCGCCAGCAGCCAAGATCCGGGGCGGGCCCGGCACACTGAAGCTTTCTTT
>TRBV28|.|TRBJ2-7|.
CASSSPGVYEQYF
TGTGCCAGCAGTTCCCCAGGTGTGTACGAGCAGTACTTC
>TRBV5-4|TRBD2|TRBJ2-5|.
CASSPGLAGVGAQETQYF
TGTGCCAGCAGCCCGGGACTAGCGGGAGTGGGAGCTCAAGAGACCCAGTACTTC
>TRBV6-5|.|TRBJ1-1|.
CASSLKSSRNTEAFF
TGTGCCAGCAGCCTGAAAAGTTCCCGGAACACTGAAGCTTTCTTT
>TRBV19|.|TRBJ2-7|.
CASSIAPTGWRSYEQYF
TGTGCCAGTAGTATCGCCCCCACAGGGTGGAGATCCTACGAGCAGTACTTC
>TRBV7-8|.|TRBJ2-5|.
CASSIRGGDQETQYF
TGTGCCAGCAGTATCAGAGGGGGGGACCAAGAGACCCAGTACTTC
>TRBV6-5|TRBD1|TRBJ2-5|.
CASSYGRGMETQYF
TGTGCCAGCAGTTACGGCAGGGGGATGGAGACCCAGTACTTC
>TRBV29-1|TRBD1|TRBJ2-7|.
CSVATGTVYEQYF
TGCAGCGTAGCGACAGGGACGGTGTACGAGCAGTACTTC
>TRBV29-1|.|TRBJ1-4|.
CSVQPTVGNEKLFF
TGCAGCGTCCAACCGACAGTTGGTAATGAAAAACTGTTTTTT
>TRBV29-1|.|TRBJ2-3|.
CSVNLLADTQYF
TGCAGCGTTAACCTTCTGGCGGATACGCAGTATTTT
>TRBV29-1|.|TRBJ2-5|.
CSVGIRDSPGTQYF
TGCAGCGTTGGAATCCGAGACAGTCCCGGGACCCAGTACTTC
>TRBV5-1|TRBD1|TRBJ2-7|.
CASSSQDRDRLCEQYF
TGCGCCAGCAGCTCACAAGACAGGGATCGCCTTTGCGAGCAGTACTTC
>TRBV19|TRBD2|TRBJ2-3|.
CASSVGLAGGPITDTQYF
TGTGCCAGTAGTGTGGGACTAGCGGGAGGGCCGATAACAGATACGCAGTATTTT
>TRBV9|TRBD2|TRBJ2-1|.
CASSPSGRAGNEQFF
TGTGCCAGCAGCCCGAGCGGGAGGGCCGGGAATGAGCAGTTCTTC
>TRBV7-2|.|TRBJ1-5|.
CASSSQRNQPQHF
TGTGCCAGCAGCTCCCAGCGTAATCAGCCCCAGCATTTT
>TRBV7-8|TRBD1|TRBJ2-1|.
CASSLAPGQGGYNEQFF
TGTGCCAGCAGCTTAGCTCCGGGACAGGGGGGTTACAATGAGCAGTTCTTC
>TRBV7-3|.|TRBJ2-7|.
CASSREVGDNEQYF
TGTGCCAGCAGCCGCGAGGTGGGGGACAACGAGCAGTACTTC
>TRBV7-6|.|TRBJ2-5|.
CASSLERETQYF
TGTGCCAGCAGCTTAGAGCGGGAGACCCAGTACTTC
>TRBV6-1|TRBD2|TRBJ2-1|.
CASGGLVGAEQFF
TGTGCCAGTGGCGGACTAGTTGGTGCTGAGCAGTTCTTC
>TRBV7-2|.|TRBJ2-5|.
CASSSTDETQYF
TGTGCCAGCAGCTCGACAGACGAGACCCAGTACTTC
>TRBV6-5|TRBD2|TRBJ2-1|.
CASSKTSGIENEQFF
TGTGCCAGCAGTAAGACTAGCGGGATCGAGAATGAGCAGTTCTTC
>TRBV30|.|TRBJ2-7|.
CACHWGYEQYF
TGTGCCTGCCATTGGGGTTACGAGCAGTACTTC
>TRBV19|TRBD1|TRBJ2-5|.
CASSMPGTGKETQYF
TGTGCCAGTAGTATGCCCGGGACAGGGAAAGAGACCCAGTACTTC
>TRBV7-8|.|TRBJ2-7|.
CASSLAGGSGSYEQYF
TGTGCCAGCAGCTTAGCTGGGGGTTCGGGCTCCTACGAGCAGTACTTC
>TRBV18|.|TRBJ2-1|.
CASSPRDGTYNEQFF
TGTGCCAGCTCACCTCGGGACGGGACTTACAATGAGCAGTTCTTC
>TRBV7-2|TRBD2|TRBJ2-5|.
CASSAYSGSPETQYF
TGTGCCAGCAGCGCATATAGCGGGAGCCCAGAGACCCAGTACTTC
>TRBV5-4|.|TRBJ2-1|.
CASSLVGPYNEQFF
TGTGCCAGCAGCCTAGTGGGGCCTTACAATGAGCAGTTCTTC
>TRBV28|TRBD1|TRBJ2-7|.
CARGQGDEQYF
TGTGCCAGGGGACAGGGGGACGAGCAGTACTTC
>TRBV19|TRBD2|TRBJ2-3|.
CASTRGTSGRSTDTQYF
TGTGCCAGTACCCGAGGGACTAGCGGGCGTAGCACAGATACGCAGTATTTT
>TRBV6-5|.|TRBJ2-7|.
CATNYPYYEQYF
TGTGCCACCAACTATCCTTACTACGAGCAGTACTTC
>TRBV5-4|.|TRBJ2-7|.
CASSPRQGHSYEQYF
TGTGCCAGCAGCCCACGTCAGGGGCACTCCTACGAGCAGTACTTC
>TRBV6-5|.|TRBJ2-7|.
CASSYFDSHSYEQYF
TGTGCCAGCAGTTATTTCGACTCACACTCCTACGAGCAGTACTTC
>TRBV7-2|.|TRBJ2-7|.
CASSLAARYEQYF
TGTGCCAGCAGCTTAGCGGCACGATACGAGCAGTACTTC
>TRBV7-3|.|TRBJ1-1|.
CASSAGGVNTEAFF
TGTGCCAGCAGCGCCGGAGGGGTGAACACTGAAGCTTTCTTT
>TRBV28|TRBD1|TRBJ2-2|.
CASSFRDRASNTGELFF
TGTGCCAGCAGTTTCAGGGACAGGGCTTCGAACACCGGGGAGCTGTTTTTT
>TRBV7-3|TRBD1|TRBJ2-1|.
CASSSQMSGTVQFF
TGTGCCAGCAGCTCCCAGATGTCCGGGACAGTTCAGTTCTTC
>TRBV27|.|TRBJ2-3|.
CASSQGTSTDTQYF
TGTGCCAGCAGTCAAGGTACTAGCACAGATACGCAGTATTTT
>TRBV6-6|.|TRBJ1-5|.
CASRDGNSNQPQHF
TGTGCCAGCAGGGACGGCAATAGCAATCAGCCCCAGCATTTT
>TRBV28|.|TRBJ2-7|.
CASSSWAWASSYEQYF
TGTGCCAGCAGCTCCTGGGCTTGGGCGAGCTCCTACGAGCAGTACTTC
>TRBV15|TRBD1|TRBJ1-5|.
CATSDLTGGNQPQHF
TGTGCCACCAGCGACCTGACAGGGGGGAATCAGCCCCAGCATTTT